This TCR beta chain was captured by sequencing in a study of T cells in Graves' hyperthyroidism and ophthalmopathy. Germline CDR1 SGHDN, CDR2 FVKESK. V gave up 2 bases and J gave up 8 bases, with 7 bases separating them. CDR3 size: 12 residues. Amplification targeted TCR beta CDR3 regions from RNA transcripts. Carried out on the TCR CDR3, a first-round RT-PCR used the HTBI primer set. TCRdb fed the multiplex PCR reads into MiXCR, producing one record per CDR3 protein. Of 350,000 or so distinct CDR3 sequences listed, over 15% are singletons. This clonotype was seen at least ten times. Its cognate antigen is unknown. The study's findings and limits: Ophthalmopathy was separated from stable hyperthyroidism by a 13 V-J model.

Material: blood. The sequence was obtained from a woman aged 45 to 65 with Graves' hyperthyroidism. The rearrangement links TRBV14 to TRBJ2-1; D is possibly TRBD1 (5 bases). CDR3 nucleotides: TGTGCCAGCAGCCAACAGGGTTATGAGCAGTTCTTC. Translation gives CASSQQGYEQFF.